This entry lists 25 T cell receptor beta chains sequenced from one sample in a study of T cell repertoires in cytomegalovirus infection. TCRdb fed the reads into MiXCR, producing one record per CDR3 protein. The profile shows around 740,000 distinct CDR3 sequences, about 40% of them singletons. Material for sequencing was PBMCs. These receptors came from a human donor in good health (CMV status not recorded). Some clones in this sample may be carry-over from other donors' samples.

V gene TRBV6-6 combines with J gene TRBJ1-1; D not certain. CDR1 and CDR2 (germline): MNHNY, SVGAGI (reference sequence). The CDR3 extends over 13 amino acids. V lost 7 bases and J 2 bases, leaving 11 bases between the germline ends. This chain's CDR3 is CASTDTGNTEAFF. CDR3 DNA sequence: TGTGCCAGCACCGATACCGGTAACACTGAAGCTTTCTTT.

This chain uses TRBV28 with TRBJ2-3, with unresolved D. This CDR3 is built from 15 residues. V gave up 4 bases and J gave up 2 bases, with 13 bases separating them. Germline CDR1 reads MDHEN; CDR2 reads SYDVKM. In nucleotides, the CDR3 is TGTGCCAGCAGTTCCACTGCCGTACCCACAGATACGCAGTATTTT. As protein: CASSSTAVPTDTQYF.

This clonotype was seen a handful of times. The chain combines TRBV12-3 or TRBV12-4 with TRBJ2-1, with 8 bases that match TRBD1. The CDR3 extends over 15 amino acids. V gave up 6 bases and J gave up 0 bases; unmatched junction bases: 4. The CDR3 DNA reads TGTGCCAGCAGAGGGACAGGCAGCTCCTACAATGAGCAGTTCTTC. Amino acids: CASRGTGSSYNEQFF.

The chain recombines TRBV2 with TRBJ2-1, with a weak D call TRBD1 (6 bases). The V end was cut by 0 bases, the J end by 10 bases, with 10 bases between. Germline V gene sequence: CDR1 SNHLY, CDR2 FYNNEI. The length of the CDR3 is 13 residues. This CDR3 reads CASSEARQGEQFF. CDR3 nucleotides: TGTGCCAGCAGTGAAGCCAGGCAGGGGGAGCAGTTCTTC.

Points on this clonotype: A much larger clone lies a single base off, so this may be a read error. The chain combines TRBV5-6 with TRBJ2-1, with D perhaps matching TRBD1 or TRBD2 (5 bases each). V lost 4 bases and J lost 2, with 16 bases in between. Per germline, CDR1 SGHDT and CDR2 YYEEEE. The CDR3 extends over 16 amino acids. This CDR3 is CASSQPYVGAYNEQFF. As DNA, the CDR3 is TGTGCCAGCAGCCAACCCTACGTGGGGGCCTACAATGAGCAGTTCTTC. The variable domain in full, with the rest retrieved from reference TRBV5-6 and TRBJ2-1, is DAGVTQSPTHLIKTRGQQVTLRCSPKSGHDTVSWYQQALGQGPQFIFQYYEEEERQRGNFPDRFSGHQFPNYSSELNVNALLLGDSALYLCASSQPYVGAYNEQFFGPGTRLTVL.

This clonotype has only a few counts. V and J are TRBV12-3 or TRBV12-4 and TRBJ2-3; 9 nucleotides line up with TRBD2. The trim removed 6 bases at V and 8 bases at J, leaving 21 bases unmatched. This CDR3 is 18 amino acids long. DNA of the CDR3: TGTGCCAGCAGCACTTGGGCGACTAGCGGTACTCAGACGGGTACGCAGTATTTT. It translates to CASSTWATSGTQTGTQYF.

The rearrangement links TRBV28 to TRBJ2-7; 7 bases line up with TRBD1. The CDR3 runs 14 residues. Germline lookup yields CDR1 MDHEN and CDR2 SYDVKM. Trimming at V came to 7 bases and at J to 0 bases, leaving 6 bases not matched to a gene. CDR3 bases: TGTGCCAGCATTCCGGGACAGCCCTCCTACGAGCAGTACTTC. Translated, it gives CASIPGQPSYEQYF.

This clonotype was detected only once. CDR3 sequence (DNA): TGTGCCACCAGCAGAGATGCAGGGACTCGCTACAATGAGCAGTTCTTC. Translation gives CATSRDAGTRYNEQFF. The chain uses TRBV15 and TRBJ2-1; a weak D match, TRBD2 (6 bases). V lost 0 bases and J 3 bases, leaving 12 bases between the germline ends. CDR3 length: 16 amino acids. Germline V gene data show CDR1 as LNHNV and CDR2 as YYDKDF (reference sequence).

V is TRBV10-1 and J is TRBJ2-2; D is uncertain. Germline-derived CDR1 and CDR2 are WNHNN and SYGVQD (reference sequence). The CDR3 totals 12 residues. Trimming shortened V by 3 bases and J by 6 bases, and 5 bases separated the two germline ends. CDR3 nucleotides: TGCGCCAGCAGTGAAAGTTCCGGGGAGCTGTTTTTT. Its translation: CASSESSGELFF.

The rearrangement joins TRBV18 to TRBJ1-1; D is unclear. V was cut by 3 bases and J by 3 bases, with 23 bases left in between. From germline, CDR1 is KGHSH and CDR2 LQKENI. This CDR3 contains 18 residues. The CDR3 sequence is CASSPADIGFPYDTEAFF. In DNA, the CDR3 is TGTGCCAGCTCACCGGCCGACATCGGGTTCCCCTATGACACTGAAGCTTTCTTT.

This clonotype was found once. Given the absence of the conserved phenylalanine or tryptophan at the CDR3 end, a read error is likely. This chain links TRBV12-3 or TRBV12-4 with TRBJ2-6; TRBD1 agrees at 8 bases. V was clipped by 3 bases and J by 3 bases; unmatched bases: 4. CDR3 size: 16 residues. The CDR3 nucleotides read TGTGCCAGCAGTTTCCCCAGGGGGCTTGGGGCCAACGTCCTGACTTTA. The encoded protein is CASSFPRGLGANVLTL.

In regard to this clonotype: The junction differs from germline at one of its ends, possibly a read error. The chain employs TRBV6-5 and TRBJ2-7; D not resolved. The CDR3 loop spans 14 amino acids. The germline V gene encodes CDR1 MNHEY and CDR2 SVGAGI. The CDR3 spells CASSEELLSHEHYF. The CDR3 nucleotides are TGTGCCAGCAGTGAAGAACTCCTTTCTCACGAGCATTACTTC.

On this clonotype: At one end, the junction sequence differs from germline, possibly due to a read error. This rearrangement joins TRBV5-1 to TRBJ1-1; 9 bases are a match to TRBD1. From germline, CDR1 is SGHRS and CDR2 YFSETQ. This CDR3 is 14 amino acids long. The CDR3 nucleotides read TGTGCCATCAGATCAACAGGGGGCTACACTGAAGCTTTCTTT. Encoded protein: CAIRSTGGYTEAFF.

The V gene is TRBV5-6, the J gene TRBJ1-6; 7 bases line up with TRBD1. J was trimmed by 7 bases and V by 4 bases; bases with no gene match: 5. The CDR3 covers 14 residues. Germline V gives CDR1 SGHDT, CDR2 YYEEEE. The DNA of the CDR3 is TGTGCCAGCAGCACCGGGGACAGAAATTCACCCCTCCACTTT. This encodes CASSTGDRNSPLHF.

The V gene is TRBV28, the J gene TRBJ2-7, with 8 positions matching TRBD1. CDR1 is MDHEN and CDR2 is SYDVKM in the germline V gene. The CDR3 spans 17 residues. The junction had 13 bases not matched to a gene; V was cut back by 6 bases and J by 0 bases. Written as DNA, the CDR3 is TGTGCCAGCAGAACCAACACGCTCGGGACAGGCTCCTACGAGCAGTACTTC. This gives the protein CASRTNTLGTGSYEQYF.

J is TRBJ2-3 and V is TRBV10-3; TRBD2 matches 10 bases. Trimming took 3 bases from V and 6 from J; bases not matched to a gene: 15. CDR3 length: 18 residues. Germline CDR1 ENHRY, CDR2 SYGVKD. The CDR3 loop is CAISEQLGLAKSVDTQYF. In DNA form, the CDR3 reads TGTGCCATCAGTGAACAGCTGGGACTAGCGAAGAGCGTGGATACGCAGTATTTT.

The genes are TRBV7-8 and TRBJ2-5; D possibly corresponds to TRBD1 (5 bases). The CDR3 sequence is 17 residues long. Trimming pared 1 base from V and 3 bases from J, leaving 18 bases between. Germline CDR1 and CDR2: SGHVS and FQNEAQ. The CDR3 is CASSLGWRQTKKETQYF. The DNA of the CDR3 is TGTGCCAGCAGCTTAGGATGGAGACAGACGAAGAAAGAGACCCAGTACTTC.

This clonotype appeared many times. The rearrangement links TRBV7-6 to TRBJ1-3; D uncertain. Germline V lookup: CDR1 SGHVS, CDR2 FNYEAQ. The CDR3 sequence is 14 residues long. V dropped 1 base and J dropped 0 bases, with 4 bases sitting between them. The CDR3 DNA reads TGTGCCAGCAGCTTAGATGGCTCTGGAAACACCATATATTTT. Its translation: CASSLDGSGNTIYF. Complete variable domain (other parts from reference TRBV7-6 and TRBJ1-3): GAGVSQSPRYKVTKRGQDVALRCDPISGHVSLYWYRQALGQGPEFLTYFNYEAQQDKSGLPNDRFSAERPEGSISTLTIQRTEQRDSAMYRCASSLDGSGNTIYFGEGSWLTVV.

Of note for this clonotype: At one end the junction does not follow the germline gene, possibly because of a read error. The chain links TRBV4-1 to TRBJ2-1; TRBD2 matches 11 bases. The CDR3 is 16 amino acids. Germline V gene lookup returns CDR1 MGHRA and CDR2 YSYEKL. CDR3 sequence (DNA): TGCGCCAGCAGCAAAGAAATAGCGGGAGGGCACAATGAGCAGTTCTTC. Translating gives CASSKEIAGGHNEQFF.

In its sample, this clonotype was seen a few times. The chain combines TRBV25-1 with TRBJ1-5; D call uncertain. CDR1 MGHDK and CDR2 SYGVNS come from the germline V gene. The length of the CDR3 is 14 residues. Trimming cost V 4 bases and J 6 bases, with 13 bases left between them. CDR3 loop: CASSGTKDSQPQHF. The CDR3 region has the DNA TGTGCCAGCAGTGGGACGAAGGATTCTCAGCCCCAGCATTTT.

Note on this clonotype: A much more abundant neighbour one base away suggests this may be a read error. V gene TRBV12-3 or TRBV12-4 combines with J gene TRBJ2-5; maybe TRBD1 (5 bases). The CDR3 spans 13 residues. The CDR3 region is CTSSSNRWETQYF. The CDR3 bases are TGTACCAGCAGTTCTAACAGGTGGGAGACCCAGTACTTC.

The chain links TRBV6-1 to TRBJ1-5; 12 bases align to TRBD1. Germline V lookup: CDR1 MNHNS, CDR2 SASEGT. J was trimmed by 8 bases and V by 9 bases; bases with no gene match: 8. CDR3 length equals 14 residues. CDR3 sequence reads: CASLGQGARKPQHF. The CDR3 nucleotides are TGTGCCAGTTTGGGACAGGGGGCTAGAAAGCCCCAGCATTTT.

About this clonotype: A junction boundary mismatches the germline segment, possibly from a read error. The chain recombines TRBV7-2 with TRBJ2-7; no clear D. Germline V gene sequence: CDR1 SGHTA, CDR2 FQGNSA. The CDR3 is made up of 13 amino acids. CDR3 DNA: TGTGCCAGAAGCGCACAATTTTTATACGAGCCGTACTTC. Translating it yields CARSAQFLYEPYF.

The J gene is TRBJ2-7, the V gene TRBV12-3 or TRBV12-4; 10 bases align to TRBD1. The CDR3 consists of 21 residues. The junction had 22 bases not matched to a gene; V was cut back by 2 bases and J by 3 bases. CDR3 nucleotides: TGTGCCAGCAGTTTAATTGGACAACTTGGCGGAACCGGGACAGGGGTCTACGAGCAGTACTTC. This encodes CASSLIGQLGGTGTGVYEQYF.

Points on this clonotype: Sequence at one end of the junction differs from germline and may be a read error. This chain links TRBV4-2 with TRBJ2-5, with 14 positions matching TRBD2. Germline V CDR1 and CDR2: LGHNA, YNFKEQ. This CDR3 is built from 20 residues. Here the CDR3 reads CASSQGPGLAGDSSTSAPNF. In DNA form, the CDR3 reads TGTGCCAGCAGCCAAGGGCCGGGACTAGCGGGAGATTCTTCCACCTCAGCACCCAACTTC.